Given below is one T cell receptor beta chain in context. Samples underwent the assay at deep level. Sequencing was performed with immunoSEQ multiplex PCR; in TCRdb, only in-frame clones are kept and a portion is missing. The table records more than 1,200,000 clones, just under 99% of them present only once. Naive CD4+ cells were CD45RA-selected; the remaining cells were memory. CDR1 SGHNT and CDR2 YYREEE come from the germline V gene (reference sequence). The CDR3 has 16 residues. Trimming pared 4 bases from V and 0 bases from J, leaving 15 bases between. This entry comes from a study of shared clonotypes between healthy human individuals.

This chain joins TRBV5-4 and TRBJ2-3; a weak D match, TRBD2 (5 bases). The clonotype was recovered from a man aged 25-45 years in good health. The sample comprised naive CD4+ T cells sorted from blood. Subset defined: CD45RA+ positively selected. This CDR3 is CASSAPDWFSTDTQYF. Written as DNA, the CDR3 is TGTGCCAGCAGCGCCCCGGACTGGTTTAGCACAGATACGCAGTATTTT.